This record covers a single TCR beta chain. Its matching antigen is unknown. This entry is derived from a study of siplizumab effects on memory and regulatory T cells. Study results and limitations: Unstimulated subsets accounted for the mapping of only a minor share of the clones that were alloreactive.

Libraries were prepared by immunoSEQ multiplex PCR; TCRdb keeps only in-frame clonotypes and omits some of them. The data show 90,000 to 95,000 clones, over 85% seen once. The CDR3 extends over 15 amino acids. Germline V gene lookup returns CDR1 LNHDA and CDR2 SQIVND (reference sequence). V gave up 7 bases and J gave up 0 bases, with 13 bases separating them. This receptor was obtained from a human donor in good health. V and J are TRBV19 and TRBJ1-5; D is ambiguous. The sequenced sample was CD8+ T cells sorted from blood. CDR3 in amino acids: CASTPVDYSNQPQHF. The CDR3, as DNA: TGTGCCAGTACTCCTGTAGACTATAGCAATCAGCCCCAGCATTTT.